The T cell receptor (beta chain) described here comes from a study of T-cell memory formation after mild COVID-19. The length of the CDR3 is 16 residues. Trimming removed 4 bases at V and 3 bases at J, with 16 bases between. The germline V gene has CDR1 SGDLS and CDR2 YYNGEE. Each CDR3 protein is one row after TCRdb ran MiXCR on the 5' RACE reads. Counted here are over 130,000 distinct CDR3 sequences, 11% to 15% occurring once; the ten biggest clones make up about 26%. Material for sequencing was PBMCs or a T cell subset sorted from them (not recorded which). The clonotype comes from an adult woman who had mild COVID-19 (a few samples of this study predate the infection). Cell type and time point are not known. The rearrangement links TRBV9 to TRBJ1-4, with D unclear. Written as DNA, the CDR3 is TGTGCCAGCAGCTCACTCCCAGGTGCTCCTAATGAAAAACTGTTTTTT. Translation gives CASSSLPGAPNEKLFF.